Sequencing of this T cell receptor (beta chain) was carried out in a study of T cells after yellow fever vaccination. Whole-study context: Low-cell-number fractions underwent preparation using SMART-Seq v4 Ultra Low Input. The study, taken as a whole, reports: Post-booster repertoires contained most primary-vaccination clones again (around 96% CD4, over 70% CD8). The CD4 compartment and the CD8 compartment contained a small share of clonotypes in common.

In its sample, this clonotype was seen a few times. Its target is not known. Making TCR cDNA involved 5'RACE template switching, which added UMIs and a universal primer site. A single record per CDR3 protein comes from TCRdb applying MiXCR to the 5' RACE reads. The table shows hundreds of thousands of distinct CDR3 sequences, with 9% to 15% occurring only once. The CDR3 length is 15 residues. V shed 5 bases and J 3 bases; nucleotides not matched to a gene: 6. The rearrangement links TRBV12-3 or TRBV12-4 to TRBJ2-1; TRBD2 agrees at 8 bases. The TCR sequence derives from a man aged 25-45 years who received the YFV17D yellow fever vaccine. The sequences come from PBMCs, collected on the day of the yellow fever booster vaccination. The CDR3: CASSPGLGGYNEQFF. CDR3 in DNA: TGTGCCAGCAGTCCGGGACTAGGAGGCTACAATGAGCAGTTCTTC.